This T cell receptor beta chain was sequenced in a study of blood T cell repertoires in COVID-19. Study as a whole: The United States, Italy and Spain provided the acute and convalescent COVID-19 samples.

This clone appeared a few times. The V and J ends lost 6 bases and 9 bases respectively, with 18 bases between them. Germline CDR1 is SGHVS and CDR2 is FQNEAQ. The CDR3 is 13 amino acids. TCRdb's copy holds only in-frame clones and misses some; the assay was immunoSEQ multiplex PCR. The sample lists about 110,000 clones; about 83% were seen once. This rearrangement joins TRBV7-8 to TRBJ2-7, with TRBD1 as a possible D gene (6 bases). The receptor was isolated from a woman aged 65 to 85 with acute or convalescent COVID-19. Sequences were obtained from peripheral blood. CDR3 nucleotides: TGTGCCAGCAGACACCTGCCTGGGGGCGGGCAGTACTTC. Protein sequence: CASRHLPGGGQYF.